This entry concerns a single TCR beta chain. No antigen is known for it. Trimming shortened V by 3 bases and J by 6 bases, and 21 bases separated the two germline ends. Germline V gene data show CDR1 as SGDLS and CDR2 as YYNGEE. CDR3 length equals 16 residues. This sample is part of a study of cytomegalovirus exposure and HLA in healthy donors. Turning to the study itself: One earlier analysis, a look at 150 million to 200 million T cells, found roughly 110 million unique TCR beta sequences.

Both 60 Vbeta primers and 13 Jbeta primers went into the PCR. Libraries were prepared by immunoSEQ multiplex PCR; TCRdb keeps only in-frame clonotypes and omits some of them. The profile covers 250,000 or so clones, with about 86% appearing a single time and 7% to 9% taken by the ten largest. Study-wide results and limits: Follow-up analysis found HLA locus-dependent TCR association rates, highest for DRB1 and lowest for HLA-C. Researchers reported from a later analysis that most CMV-associated TCR beta chains appeared HLA-restricted. Association of a missense DCLRE1C variant with TCR beta V- and J-gene trimming was reported in a later analysis.

The V gene is TRBV9, the J gene TRBJ1-1, with D perhaps matching TRBD1 (5 bases). This TCR was recovered from a woman aged 55-75 years in good health and CMV-seropositive. The sequencing sample was made of PBMCs. The CDR3 DNA is TGTGCCAGCAGCGCCGCATCAGGGACTCTAGGTGCTGAAGCTTTCTTT. Translating gives CASSAASGTLGAEAFF.